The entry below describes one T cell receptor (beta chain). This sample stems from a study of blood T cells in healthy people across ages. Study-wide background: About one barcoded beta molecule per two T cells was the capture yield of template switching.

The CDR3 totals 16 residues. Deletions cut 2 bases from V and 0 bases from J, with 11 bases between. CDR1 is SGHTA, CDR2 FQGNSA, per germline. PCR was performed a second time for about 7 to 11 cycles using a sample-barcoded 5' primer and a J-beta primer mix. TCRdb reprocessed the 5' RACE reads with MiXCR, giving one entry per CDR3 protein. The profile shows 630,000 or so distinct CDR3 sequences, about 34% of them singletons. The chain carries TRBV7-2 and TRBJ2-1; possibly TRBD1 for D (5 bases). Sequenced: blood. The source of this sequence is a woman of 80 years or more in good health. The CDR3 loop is CASSLRTLPSYNEQFF. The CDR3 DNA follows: TGTGCCAGCAGCTTAAGGACACTGCCCTCCTACAATGAGCAGTTCTTC.